The sequence of this T cell receptor beta chain was determined in a study of blood T cell repertoires in COVID-19. This CDR3 contains 11 residues. Germline loops: CDR1 DFQATT, CDR2 SNEGSKA (reference sequence). V dropped 4 bases and J dropped 8 bases, with 9 bases sitting between them. Repertoires were generated with immunoSEQ multiplex PCR, while TCRdb's copy carries only in-frame clones and drops some. The data contain under 350,000 clones, 90% of them seen just once; the ten biggest clones take up roughly 2.6%. The sequencing sample was made of PBMCs or T cells enriched from blood (not recorded which). The receptor's source is a man in his 60s who had recovered from COVID-19. V usage is TRBV20-1 and J usage is TRBJ2-1; D might be TRBD2 (6 bases). The CDR3 sequence: CSAIAEYEQFF. In nucleotides, the CDR3 is TGCAGTGCTATAGCGGAATATGAGCAGTTCTTC.